The sequence of this T cell receptor beta chain was determined in a study of T-cell reconstitution after alpha-beta-depleted transplantation in children (dated by TCRdb to about 2016). The study in broad terms: Using TCR repertoire profiling, the study quantitatively followed how T-cell immune reconstitution unfolded in children after TCRalphabeta/CD19-depleted allogeneic hematopoietic cell transplantation. Summary of the overall study and its limitations: Hyperexpanded clone frequencies declined over subsequent months; after one year, T-cell counts and TCRbeta diversity were mostly attributed to newly produced T cells. Apparently early alphabetaT-cell count recovery about two months after transplant reportedly relied on only several hundred rapidly expanded clones derived from non-depleted graft cells. In some patients, the high TCRbeta diversity seen at day 60 was put down to recipient T cells and intrathymic progenitors that had survived conditioning.

Receptor libraries were prepared by PCR. For sequencing, an Illumina HiSeq 2500 was employed. TCR libraries were prepared with molecular barcoding, using unique molecular identifiers to normalize TCRbeta repertoire quantification. In TCRdb, the public reads were trimmed at Q25 with fastp and aligned with MiXCR, with productive beta chains retained. Identical CDR3 proteins give one entry, which carries the most common genes and DNA. The sample table holds about 440,000 distinct CDR3 sequences, of which approximately 42% were seen once. In total, the top ten clones hold roughly a quarter of the sample. This specimen's treatment or condition label, per the study, means: allogeneic hematopoietic cell transplantation with graft depleted of TCRalphabeta T cells and CD19 B cells. TCRalphabeta/CD19-depleted allogeneic hematopoietic cell grafts were given to the transplant recipients, all of whom were children.

Details on this clonotype: There is no known antigen for this receptor. Base-call qualities are not available, and no considerably larger clone is one nucleotide away.

V trim: 5 bases; J trim: 4 bases; unmatched bases: 19. The germline V gene specifies SGHAT as CDR1 and FQNNGV as CDR2. The CDR3 starts with the cysteine, ends with the phenylalanine, and has 19 residues. The DNA shown is the 57-base CDR3, in frame from base 1. The V and J genes are TRBV11-2 and TRBJ1-3, and TRBD1 matches 8 of the central bases. The sample in question was PBMCs, obtained before TCRalphabeta/CD19-depleted stem cell transplant. The TCR was taken from a girl aged 2-10 years with aplastic anemia, due to receive a stem cell transplant. The encoded CDR3 is CASSPQRYSGGAGGNTIYF. The DNA is as follows: TGTGCCAGCAGCCCCCAGCGGTACTCAGGGGGCGCGGGGGGAAACACCATATATTTT.